A selection of T cell receptor beta chains follows, all from one sample in a study of CD8 T cells in Susac syndrome. TCRdb passed the immunoSEQ multiplex PCR reads through MiXCR, listing each CDR3 protein once. The table shows roughly 200,000 distinct CDR3 sequences, with roughly 90% occurring only once. Sequenced: CD4+ T cells from PBMCs. All receptors derive from a human donor with Susac syndrome. Each CDR3 is given with its conserved first and last residue. D genes are given only for firm matches. Clone size is stated in some rows and not others, as once, few, many or a class when expanded.

TRBJ2-5,.,.,TRBV6-1,CASRDSRTETQYF,TGTGCCAGCAGGGACTCTCGTACGGAGACCCAGTACTTC
TRBJ2-3,.,TRBD2,TRBV28,CASSQGGRGPDTQYF,TGTGCCAGCAGCCAAGGCGGGAGGGGCCCAGATACGCAGTATTTT
TRBJ2-4,.,TRBD2,TRBV2,CASSEAGLAGAIQYF,TGTGCCAGCAGTGAGGCGGGACTAGCGGGGGCCATTCAGTACTTC
TRBJ2-3,.,.,TRBV30,CAWRVLYTDTQYF,TGTGCCTGGAGAGTGCTTTACACAGATACGCAGTATTTT
TRBJ2-7,once,TRBD2,TRBV20-1,CSARVAGGPLDEQYF,TGCAGTGCTAGAGTGGCGGGAGGGCCCCTTGACGAGCAGTACTTC
TRBJ2-5,.,.,TRBV18,CASSPGGGETQYF,TGTGCCAGCTCACCAGGGGGCGGAGAGACCCAGTACTTC
TRBJ1-2,.,.,TRBV20-1,CSARKAQGFLYGYTF,TGCAGTGCTCGAAAGGCACAGGGATTTCTCTATGGCTACACCTTC
TRBJ2-1,.,TRBD2,TRBV6-4,CASSDSVAGAAYNEQFF,TGTGCCAGCAGTGACTCGGTAGCGGGAGCGGCTTACAATGAGCAGTTCTTC
TRBJ2-5,.,.,TRBV20-1,CSASGGNQETQYF,TGCAGTGCTAGCGGGGGCAACCAAGAGACCCAGTACTTC
TRBJ1-2,.,TRBD1,TRBV27,CASRPDRDLSGYTF,TGTGCCAGCAGGCCGGACAGGGATCTCTCCGGCTACACCTTC
TRBJ1-1,.,.,TRBV28,CASSRQDMNTEAFF,TGTGCCAGCAGTCGACAGGATATGAACACTGAAGCTTTCTTT
TRBJ1-4,.,TRBD1,TRBV30,CAWSVPGGYEKLFF,TGTGCCTGGAGTGTACCAGGGGGCTATGAAAAACTGTTTTTT
TRBJ1-1,.,TRBD1,TRBV5-1,CASSWGDRPEAFF,TGCGCCAGCAGCTGGGGGGACAGACCTGAAGCTTTCTTT
TRBJ2-7,.,TRBD1,TRBV18,CASSPRKGTVTYEQYF,TGTGCCAGCTCACCGAGAAAAGGGACAGTTACCTACGAGCAGTACTTC
TRBJ2-5,.,TRBD1,TRBV30,CAWSRDRGQETQYF,TGTGCCTGGAGTAGGGACAGGGGACAAGAGACCCAGTACTTC
TRBJ1-2,once,.,TRBV12-3/TRBV12-4,CASTTMDSAGYTF,TGTGCCAGCACCACGATGGACAGCGCTGGCTACACCTTC
TRBJ2-3,.,TRBD2,TRBV29-1,CSVVRGGGTDTQYF,TGCAGCGTTGTTCGGGGGGGCGGCACAGATACGCAGTATTTT
TRBJ2-1,.,TRBD2,TRBV5-6,CASSPPTSGRGEQFF,TGTGCCAGCAGCCCCCCGACTAGCGGGAGAGGGGAGCAGTTCTTC
TRBJ2-2,.,.,TRBV4-1,CASSTVFSGRMDGELFF,TGCGCCAGCAGCACGGTCTTCAGTGGGCGAATGGACGGGGAGCTGTTTTTT
TRBJ2-2,.,.,TRBV15,CATSRVFSRGRTGELFF,TGTGCCACCAGCAGAGTCTTCAGCAGGGGTCGGACCGGGGAGCTGTTTTTT
TRBJ2-5,.,TRBD2,TRBV5-6,CASSPRGAGGPHNF,TGTGCCAGCAGCCCGAGGGGAGCGGGGGGACCCCATAACTTC
TRBJ2-7,.,TRBD2,TRBV7-3,CASSLLAGRGYEQYF,TGTGCCAGCAGCTTACTAGCGGGGAGGGGTTACGAGCAGTACTTC
TRBJ2-3,.,.,TRBV5-1,CASSTGRSSTDTQYF,TGCGCCAGCAGCACAGGACGGTCTAGCACAGATACGCAGTATTTT
TRBJ1-2,.,.,TRBV6-1,CASSVLGLPYGYTF,TGTGCCAGCAGTGTCTTAGGCCTACCTTACGGCTACACCTTC
TRBJ1-5,.,.,TRBV30,CAWTLSPREGQPQHF,TGTGCCTGGACGCTCTCCCCGCGAGAGGGTCAGCCCCAGCATTTT
TRBJ2-1,.,.,TRBV24-1,CATSDRLHQFF,TGTGCCACCAGTGACCGACTTCACCAGTTCTTC
TRBJ2-3,.,TRBD2,TRBV20-1,CSASPTSGGTDTQYF,TGCAGTGCTTCCCCGACTAGCGGGGGCACAGATACGCAGTATTTT
TRBJ2-2,.,TRBD1,TRBV28,CASGQGATGELFF,TGTGCCAGCGGACAGGGGGCCACCGGGGAGCTGTTTTTT
TRBJ1-1,.,.,TRBV3-1,CASSHRGAGGTEAFF,TGTGCCAGCAGCCATCGTGGGGCGGGAGGCACTGAAGCTTTCTTT
TRBJ1-5,.,TRBD1,TRBV6-6,CASSYSDRVNQPQHF,TGTGCCAGCAGTTACTCAGACAGGGTCAATCAGCCCCAGCATTTT
TRBJ2-1,.,.,TRBV20-1,CSAGKQDNEQFF,TGCAGTGCTGGAAAACAGGACAATGAGCAGTTCTTC
TRBJ2-3,.,TRBD2,TRBV2,CASKAGGSTDTQYF,TGTGCCAGCAAAGCGGGGGGTAGCACAGATACGCAGTATTTT
TRBJ2-3,.,.,TRBV18,CASSPPGLDTQYF,TGTGCCAGCTCACCACCGGGGTTGGATACGCAGTATTTT
TRBJ2-5,once,TRBD2,TRBV5-6,CASSPGTSDLPAQYF,TGTGCCAGCAGCCCCGGGACTAGCGACCTTCCGGCCCAGTACTTC
TRBJ2-7,.,TRBD1,TRBV9,CASSVEGTASSYEQYF,TGTGCCAGCAGCGTAGAGGGGACAGCGAGCTCCTACGAGCAGTACTTC
TRBJ1-2,once,.,TRBV20-1,CSARDYREDYGYTF,TGCAGTGCTAGAGATTACAGGGAAGACTATGGCTACACCTTC